One sample yielded the 9 T cell receptor beta chains listed below, sequenced in a study of blood T cell repertoires in COVID-19. Profiled with immunoSEQ multiplex PCR; TCRdb holds only in-frame clones, not every one. Among about 230,000 clones, about 85% were seen once, and the ten largest hold over 0.95%. Material: peripheral blood. The source is a man aged 35 to 55 with acute or convalescent COVID-19.

V is TRBV19 and J is TRBJ2-1; the match to TRBD2 covers 9 bases. V gave up 4 bases and J gave up 4 bases; unmatched junction bases: 5. The CDR3 extends over 15 amino acids. Germline lookup yields CDR1 LNHDA and CDR2 SQIVND (reference sequence). CDR3 DNA sequence: TGTGCCAGTAGTACGAGCGGGGGGATGTACAATGAGCAGTTCTTC. This gives the protein CASSTSGGMYNEQFF.

The chain's CDR3 is CASSNQAFNNQPQHF. As DNA, the CDR3 is TGTGCCAGTAGTAATCAGGCTTTTAACAATCAGCCCCAGCATTTT. The chain combines TRBV19 with TRBJ1-5; D unresolved. V was pared by 4 bases and J by 3 bases, with 13 bases between. This CDR3 is 15 amino acids long. CDR1 is LNHDA and CDR2 is SQIVND in the germline V gene (reference sequence).

The chain joins TRBV19 to TRBJ1-1; the D is unclear. CDR1 and CDR2 (germline): LNHDA, SQIVND (reference sequence). Trimming pared 1 base from V and 8 bases from J, leaving 11 bases between. The CDR3 is made up of 13 amino acids. The CDR3 loop reads CASSIATGVEAFF. The CDR3 DNA reads as TGTGCCAGTAGTATAGCGACCGGGGTCGAAGCTTTCTTT.

CDR3 residues: CASSRGDSAGRGYTF. The CDR3 coding sequence is TGTGCCAGCAGTCGAGGGGACAGCGCGGGCCGTGGCTACACCTTC. V gene TRBV6-5 combines with J gene TRBJ1-2; TRBD1 matches 7 bases. The germline V gene has CDR1 MNHEY and CDR2 SVGAGI. V lost 5 bases, J lost 7 bases, and 13 bases stayed unmatched. The CDR3 loop spans 15 amino acids.

The genes are TRBV28 and TRBJ1-2; TRBD1 aligns across 7 bases. The CDR3 runs to 17 residues. Germline trimming cut 5 bases from V and 4 bases from J; bases unmatched to any gene: 16. CDR1 MDHEN and CDR2 SYDVKM come from the germline V gene. The CDR3 protein is CASSPVTGLPSTYGYTF. CDR3 coding DNA: TGTGCCAGCAGTCCGGTGACAGGGCTCCCCTCTACCTATGGCTACACCTTC.

This chain connects TRBV2 to TRBJ2-5; tentatively, D is TRBD2 (5 bases). The CDR3 spans 13 residues. Trimming cost V 7 bases and J 2 bases, with 11 bases left between them. CDR1 and CDR2 (germline): SNHLY, FYNNEI. This chain's CDR3 is CASNKGLQETQYF. The DNA of the CDR3 is TGTGCCAGCAACAAAGGACTTCAAGAGACCCAGTACTTC. Using reference TRBV2 and TRBJ2-5 for the parts outside the CDR3, the full variable domain is EPEVTQTPSHQVTQMGQEVILRCVPISNHLYFYWYRQILGQKVEFLVSFYNNEISEKSEIFDDQFSVERPDGSNFTLKIRSTKLEDSAMYFCASNKGLQETQYFGPGTRLLVL.

The V gene is TRBV5-1, the J gene TRBJ1-1; 8 bases fit TRBD1. V shed 1 base and J 5 bases; nucleotides not matched to a gene: 4. Germline CDR1 and CDR2: SGHRS and YFSETQ. This CDR3 has 14 amino acids. In DNA, the CDR3 is TGCGCCAGCAGCTTGTCAGGGGGCTGGACTGAAGCTTTCTTT. It is translated as CASSLSGGWTEAFF.

The V and J genes are TRBV19 and TRBJ1-2; 8 nucleotides agree with TRBD1. The CDR3 is made up of 20 amino acids. The germline gives CDR1 LNHDA, CDR2 SQIVND (reference sequence). J was trimmed by 5 bases and V by 0 bases; bases with no gene match: 20. CDR3 sequence: CASSIDRDDGQGGSRYGYTF. For the CDR3, the DNA is TGTGCCAGTAGTATAGATCGAGACGACGGACAGGGAGGTTCTCGGTATGGCTACACCTTC.

The chain combines TRBV3-1 (or the pseudogene TRBV3-2) with TRBJ1-4, with D perhaps TRBD1 (5 bases). Germline V lookup: CDR1 LGHDT, CDR2 YNNKEL (reference sequence). There are 15 residues in the CDR3. The germline V and J ends were trimmed by 4 bases and 3 bases, with 12 bases remaining between them. The CDR3 sequence is CASSRAGISNEKLFF. The CDR3 bases are TGTGCCAGCAGCCGAGCAGGGATATCTAATGAAAAACTGTTTTTT.